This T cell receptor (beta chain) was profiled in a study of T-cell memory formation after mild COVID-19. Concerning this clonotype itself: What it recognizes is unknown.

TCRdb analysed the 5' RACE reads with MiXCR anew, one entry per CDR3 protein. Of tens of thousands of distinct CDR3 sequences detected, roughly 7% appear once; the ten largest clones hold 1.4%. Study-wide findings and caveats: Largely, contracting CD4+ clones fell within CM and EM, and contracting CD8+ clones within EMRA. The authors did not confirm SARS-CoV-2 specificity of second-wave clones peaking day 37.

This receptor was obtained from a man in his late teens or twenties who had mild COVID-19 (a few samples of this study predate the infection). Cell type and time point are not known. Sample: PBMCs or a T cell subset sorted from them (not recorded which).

The CDR3: CASSQPWDRVGQPQHF. CDR3 nucleotide sequence: TGCGCCAGCAGCCAGCCGTGGGACAGGGTTGGTCAGCCCCAGCATTTT. This chain joins TRBV4-3 and TRBJ1-5; 9 nucleotides align to TRBD1. J lost 6 bases, V lost 3 bases, and 9 bases had no gene match. The CDR3 has 16 amino acids. CDR1 and CDR2 from the germline V gene are LGHNA and YSLEER.